The sequence of this T cell receptor beta chain was determined in a study of T cell repertoires in cytomegalovirus infection (dated by TCRdb to about 2019). Notes on the research overall: Alongside well-studied HLA-B-restricted epitopes, the peptide stimulations were aimed at recently identified HLA-C-restricted CMV epitopes, whose presentation resists viral immunomodulation. Donor HLA type was relevant to the analysis, as public TCR beta signatures indicated carriage of CMV infection together with the matching HLA type.

Sequencing instrument: Illumina HiSeq 1500. TCRdb itself trimmed the public reads at Q25 with fastp, ran MiXCR and retained productive beta chains. Rows merge per CDR3 protein into single entries with the most common DNA and genes. This sample has roughly 160,000 distinct CDR3 sequences in its table, and approximately 21% of those were observed once. The ten largest account for roughly 25% of the sample. The CDR3 has 14 amino acids, counting the end cysteine and phenylalanine. The read is trimmed to its CDR3 DNA, 42 bases read in frame from base 1. CDR1 and CDR2 (KGHDR, SFDVKD) derive from the germline V gene. The germline V end is reduced by 7 bases and the J end by 7 bases; junction bases left unmatched: 8. The treatment or condition label, as the study defines it: in vitro stimulation with specific CMV peptide epitopes to enrich CMV-specific T cells. The full study reports these points: The ex vivo response was dominated by HLA-C-restricted CMV-specific TCR beta clonotypes, which also provided the single most frequent clonotype in two of eight donors. Cumulative frequency of public TCR beta family members discriminated carriers of CMV infection plus the relevant HLA type in this cohort and an independent 352-donor cohort.

This clonotype was recorded a few times. Its antigen has not been determined. No quality values exist for individual bases; no much larger clone is one base distant. The TCR originated in a human donor in good health (CMV status not recorded). Some clones in this sample may be carry-over from other donors' samples. The rearranged segments are TRBV24-1 and TRBJ1-2, and TRBD1 matches 10 of the central bases. Sequenced material: CD8+ T cells from cultured PBMCs, taken from culture after CMV antigen stimulation. The CDR3 protein: CATSAGQGSGGYTF. The bases are TGTGCCACCAGCGCGGGACAGGGGTCGGGTGGCTACACCTTC.